The 6 T cell receptor beta chains reported below all come from one sample, sequenced in a study of early stage breast cancer tumors. Clones were sequenced by immunoSEQ multiplex PCR, and TCRdb holds only the in-frame ones, with some missing. The sample carries about 72,000 clones, around 85% recorded once. Sequenced input: blood. Every receptor here comes from a person between 60 and 69 years old with breast cancer.

The chain uses TRBV11-3 and TRBJ2-2; TRBD2 aligns across 8 bases. The V gene end was trimmed by 5 bases and the J gene end by 4 bases; junction bases not matched to a gene: 6. CDR1 and CDR2 from the germline V gene are SGHNT and YENEEA. The CDR3 loop spans 15 amino acids. The CDR3 region is CASSPGTRTTGELFF. In DNA form, the CDR3 reads TGTGCCAGCAGCCCAGGGACTAGGACCACCGGGGAGCTGTTTTTT.

With regard to this clone: Sequence at one end of the junction differs from germline and may be a read error. The chain joins TRBV7-7 to TRBJ2-2; either TRBD1 or TRBD2 may fit D (5 bases each). CDR3 size: 16 residues. Germline V gene sequence: CDR1 SSHAT, CDR2 FNYEAQ (reference sequence). CDR3 region: CASSLVPGTGTGELFF. In DNA, the CDR3 is TGTGCTAGCAGCTTAGTTCCAGGGACGGGCACCGGGGAGCTGTTTTTT. Filled out from reference TRBV7-7 and TRBJ2-2, the complete variable domain reads GAGVSQSPRYKVTKRGQDVTLRCDPISSHATLYWYQQALGQGPEFLTYFNYEAQPDKSGLPSDRFSAERPEGSISTLTIQRTEQRDSAMYRCASSLVPGTGTGELFFGEGSRLTVL.

A few counts support this clone. This chain joins TRBV29-1 and TRBJ2-3, with 7 bases identical to TRBD2. The CDR3 loop spans 12 amino acids. Germline values: CDR1 SQVTM, CDR2 ANQGSEA. V was pared by 6 bases and J by 3 bases, with 3 bases of the junction left unmatched. The CDR3 here is CSVGGGTDTQYF. The CDR3, as DNA: TGCAGCGTGGGGGGGGGTACAGATACGCAGTATTTT.

This rearrangement joins TRBV28 to TRBJ2-7; D gene uncertain. The CDR3 sequence is 12 residues long. The V gene lost 6 bases and the J gene lost 4 bases, with 10 bases spanning the gap. Per germline, CDR1 MDHEN and CDR2 SYDVKM. Here the CDR3 reads CASSHDGYEQYF. The CDR3 DNA follows: TGTGCCAGCAGCCATGACGGTTACGAGCAGTACTTC.

The V call is TRBV7-2, the J call TRBJ1-1; D remains unclear. V dropped 3 bases and J dropped 0 bases, with 8 bases sitting between them. The CDR3 has 14 residues. The germline CDR1 and CDR2 sequences are SGHTA and FQGNSA. The CDR3 nucleotides are TGTGCCAGCAGCTTCGGTGGTGTGAACACTGAAGCTTTCTTT. Amino acid sequence: CASSFGGVNTEAFF.

This chain links TRBV29-1 with TRBJ2-3, with TRBD2 identical over 9 bases. The ends lost 2 bases at V and 2 bases at J; junction bases unmatched: 5. Germline-derived CDR1 and CDR2 are SQVTM and ANQGSEA. The CDR3 is made up of 15 amino acids. As DNA, the CDR3 is TGCAGCGTTGAACGGACTAGCGACCTCACAGATACGCAGTATTTT. This encodes CSVERTSDLTDTQYF.